This TCR beta chain was found in a study of cytotoxic CD8 clonotypes in ibrutinib-treated CLL. Study-wide results and limits: Ibrutinib response saw clonality rise, and progression saw it return toward baseline. Public clonotypes occurred uncommonly; on treatment, they contracted or remained stable.

To note about this clone: Its cognate antigen is unknown.

Extraction of around 2 micrograms of genomic DNA from cryopreserved PBMCs supplied material for TCR beta libraries. Clones were read by immunoSEQ multiplex PCR, and TCRdb kept only the in-frame ones, dropping some. The sample has about 250,000 clones, roughly 70% seen once. The V and J ends lost 0 bases and 8 bases respectively, with 13 bases between them. The CDR3 consists of 14 residues. Germline V gene data show CDR1 as LGHNA and CDR2 as YSLEER. This TCR derives from a human donor with chronic lymphocytic leukemia. The chain carries TRBV4-3 and TRBJ1-1; D ambiguous. Source: PBMCs, taken after 24 months of ibrutinib treatment. The CDR3 spells CASSQDPDAGEAFF. CDR3 DNA: TGCGCCAGCAGCCAAGATCCGGATGCGGGAGAAGCTTTCTTT.